The clone carrying this T cell receptor (beta chain) occurred a few times. The data are from a study of patients and donors after allogeneic stem cell transplantation. The CDR3 contains 9 residues. Trimming removed 5 bases at V and 6 bases at J, with 3 bases between. Germline loops: CDR1 SQVTM, CDR2 ANQGSEA. TCRdb re-called the RT-PCR reads with MiXCR, one entry per CDR3 protein. The profile shows about 2,600 distinct CDR3 sequences, under 20% of them singletons. The V and J genes are TRBV29-1 and TRBJ2-3; no reliable D call. This TCR was sampled from a human donor who was either an allogeneic HSCT recipient or a stem cell or donor lymphocyte infusion donor (not recorded which). It is not recorded whose cells these are; they may come from a transplant donor. Material: blood, either unsorted or a sorted T cell fraction (not recorded which). CDR3 region: CSVTDTQYF. The CDR3 DNA reads TGCAGCGTTACTGATACGCAGTATTTT.